This T cell receptor (beta chain) comes out of a study of blood T cells in healthy people across ages. Study-wide points: Estimated diversity, derived from one million T cells, was regarded as an underestimate.

Collection of roughly 10 milliliters of peripheral blood was performed for each donor. The extraction recovered at least 5.5 micrograms of total RNA per sample. Germline V gene sequence: CDR1 LGHNA, CDR2 YNFKEQ. CDR3 length: 21 amino acids. The authors ran a second PCR of about 6 to 11 cycles using a sample-barcoded 5' primer and a J-beta primer mix. TCRdb redid the calling of the 5' RACE reads with MiXCR, one entry per CDR3 protein. The data show 700,000 to 950,000 distinct CDR3 sequences, 58% seen once. Concerning this clonotype: What it binds is not known.

The V call is TRBV4-2, the J call TRBJ2-7; the match to TRBD2 covers 13 bases. With the DNA end fitting TRBJ2-5 better, the J assignment may be wrong. Source material: blood. The clonotype was recovered from a man in his thirties or forties in good health. CDR3 sequence (DNA): TGTGCCAGCAGCCCCATCCTCATGGGACTAGCGGGGAGTAACGTCCAAGAGACCCAGTACTTC. It codes for CASSPILMGLAGSNVQETQYF.